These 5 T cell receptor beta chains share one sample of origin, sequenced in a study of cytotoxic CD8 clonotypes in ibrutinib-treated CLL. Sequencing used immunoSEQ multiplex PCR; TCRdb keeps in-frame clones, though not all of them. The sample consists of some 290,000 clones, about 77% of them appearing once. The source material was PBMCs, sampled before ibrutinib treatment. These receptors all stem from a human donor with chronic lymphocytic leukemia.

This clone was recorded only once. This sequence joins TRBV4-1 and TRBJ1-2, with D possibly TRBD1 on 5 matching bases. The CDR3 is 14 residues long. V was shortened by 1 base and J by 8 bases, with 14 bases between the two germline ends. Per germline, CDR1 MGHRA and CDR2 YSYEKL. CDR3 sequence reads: CASSQVGRKEGYTF. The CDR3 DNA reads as TGCGCCAGCAGCCAAGTGGGACGGAAGGAAGGCTACACCTTC.

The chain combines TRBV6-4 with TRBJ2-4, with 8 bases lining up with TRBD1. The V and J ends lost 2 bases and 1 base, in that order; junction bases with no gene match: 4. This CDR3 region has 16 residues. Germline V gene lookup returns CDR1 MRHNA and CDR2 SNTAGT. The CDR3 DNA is TGTGCCAGCAGTGACCCAGACAGGGGTGCCAAAAACATTCAGTACTTC. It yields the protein CASSDPDRGAKNIQYF.

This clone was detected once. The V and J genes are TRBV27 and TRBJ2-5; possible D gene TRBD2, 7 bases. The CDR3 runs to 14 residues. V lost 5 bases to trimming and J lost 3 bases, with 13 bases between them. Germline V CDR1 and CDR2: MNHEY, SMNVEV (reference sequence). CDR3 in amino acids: CASSKAGQKETQYF. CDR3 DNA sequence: TGTGCCAGCAGTAAAGCGGGACAAAAAGAGACCCAGTACTTC.

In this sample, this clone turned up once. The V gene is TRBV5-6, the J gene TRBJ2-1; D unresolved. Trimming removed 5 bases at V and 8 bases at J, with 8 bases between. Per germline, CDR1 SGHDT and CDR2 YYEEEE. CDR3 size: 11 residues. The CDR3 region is CASSIRYEQFF. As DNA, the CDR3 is TGTGCCAGCAGTATTCGCTATGAGCAGTTCTTC.

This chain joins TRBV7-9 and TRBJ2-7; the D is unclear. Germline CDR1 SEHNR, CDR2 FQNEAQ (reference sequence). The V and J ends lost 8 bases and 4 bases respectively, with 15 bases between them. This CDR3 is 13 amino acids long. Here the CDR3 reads CASGSKSKYEQYF. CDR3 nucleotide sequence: TGTGCCAGCGGAAGCAAGAGCAAGTACGAGCAGTACTTC.